This T cell receptor beta chain was identified in a study of blood T cell repertoires in COVID-19. Study background: The United States, Italy and Spain provided the acute and convalescent COVID-19 samples. PBMCs, B-cell-depleted T cells, or T cells provided the cDNA or gDNA that made up the material.

In the authors' workflow: By means of reference gene primer amplification, nucleated cell counts were estimated. The repertoire was sequenced with immunoSEQ multiplex PCR; TCRdb's copy has only in-frame clones and lacks some. Clonal size and the V and J genes are those of that table, whereas D and trimming came from the DNA. Among some 50,000 clones listed, about 86% were seen once. The source material was peripheral blood. This sequence originates from a middle-aged man with active COVID-19.

The CDR3 protein is CASSGAGRTDTQYF. The CDR3 DNA is TGTGCCAGCAGCGGGGCGGGGCGCACAGATACGCAGTATTTT. The chain has TRBV5-4 and TRBJ2-3, with D possibly matching TRBD2 (6 bases). The germline CDR1 and CDR2 sequences are SGHNT and YYREEE (reference sequence). The CDR3 contains 14 residues. Trimming cost V 4 bases and J 1 base, with 10 bases left between them.